Sequencing of this T cell receptor (beta chain) was carried out in a study of monozygotic twins with cystic fibrosis. The table came from immunoSEQ multiplex PCR; TCRdb's copy has only in-frame clones and leaves some out. The sample has tens of thousands of clones; about 91% are singletons. The germline V gene has CDR1 MNHEY and CDR2 SMNVEV (reference sequence). Trimming shortened V by 3 bases and J by 5 bases, and 7 bases separated the two germline ends. CDR3 length equals 12 residues. Study findings and constraints: Shared CDR3 numbers were not associated with age, concordance or severity. The repertoire was suggested to be naive-dominated, clonality median around 0.0095.

Worth noting for this clone: Its matching antigen is unknown.

This chain joins TRBV27 and TRBJ1-1; D ambiguous. Sequencing was performed on blood. The clonotype originates from a girl under 10 years old with cystic fibrosis. CDR3 in amino acids: CASSFAGTEAFF. The CDR3 DNA reads as TGTGCCAGCAGTTTTGCTGGAACTGAAGCTTTCTTT.